Listed below are T cell receptor beta chains from one sample, sequenced in a study of cytomegalovirus exposure and HLA in healthy donors. Profiled with immunoSEQ multiplex PCR; TCRdb holds only in-frame clones, not every one. The data hold some 180,000 clones, with 65% to 80% observed a single time. Source material: PBMCs. The receptors shown here come from a woman under 40 in good health and CMV-seropositive. CDR3s include the opening cysteine and the closing phenylalanine or tryptophan. Clone size is given for some rows only: seen once, a few or many times, or a class if the clone is expanded.

CASSRQGVAGANVLTF	.	TRBJ2-6	TRBV21-1
CASSPDTYEQYF	.	TRBJ2-7	TRBV18
CASSDILSAYNEQFF	.	TRBJ2-1	TRBV10-1
CSAGRERGEQYF	.	TRBJ2-7	TRBV29-1
CASGLAQGASPGAFF	.	TRBJ1-1	TRBV12-5
CASSGGTRGETQYF	.	TRBJ2-5	TRBV9
CASSIDRVIEQYF	.	TRBJ2-7	TRBV5-4
CASSQTGGFSYEQYF	.	TRBJ2-7	TRBV4-1
CSVDTGEEYTQYF	once	TRBJ2-3	TRBV29-1
CASSDVGGGANGLTF	.	TRBJ2-6	TRBV6-4
CASTKPGGGYTF	few	TRBJ1-2	TRBV6-5
CASSLQGSEQFF	.	TRBJ2-1	TRBV7-3
CASSGEINYEQYF	.	TRBJ2-7	TRBV25-1
CASSRGAVGNNEQFF	.	TRBJ2-1	TRBV6-5
CASGSDQGDGETQYF	.	TRBJ2-5	TRBV12-5
CASRNEGQGTDTQYF	.	TRBJ2-3	TRBV28
CSSSSSLQSTDIQYF	.	TRBJ2-4	TRBV7-9